The 17 T cell receptor beta chains listed next were all sequenced from one sample in a study of blood T cell repertoires in COVID-19. Repertoires were generated with immunoSEQ multiplex PCR, while TCRdb's copy carries only in-frame clones and drops some. The sample yields 52,000 or so clones, roughly 90% seen once. The sample was peripheral blood. These receptors were obtained from a man aged 60 to 75 with active COVID-19.

The chain has TRBV3-1 (or the pseudogene TRBV3-2) and TRBJ2-4; TRBD1 is a possible D gene (6 bases). Germline assignment: CDR1 LGHDT and CDR2 YNNKEL (reference sequence). This CDR3 has 18 amino acids. V was clipped by 3 bases and J by 7 bases, with 25 bases between them. This chain's CDR3 is CASSQAGLGVGTKNIQYF. In DNA form, the CDR3 reads TGTGCCAGCAGCCAGGCAGGCTTGGGGGTGGGGACAAAGAACATTCAGTACTTC.

The chain joins TRBV9 to TRBJ2-1, with 10 bases fitting TRBD2. The germline V gene has CDR1 SGDLS and CDR2 YYNGEE. There are 18 residues in the CDR3. Trimming cost V 0 bases and J 4 bases; bases outside gene matches: 10. DNA of the CDR3: TGTGCCAGCAGCGTAGACCGCCGGACTAGCGGAATATACAATGAGCAGTTCTTC. Amino acid sequence: CASSVDRRTSGIYNEQFF.

The chain employs TRBV27 and TRBJ2-7; tentative D call: TRBD2 (6 bases). Trimming took 8 bases from V and 5 from J, leaving 7 bases between them. CDR3 length: 10 amino acids. Germline CDR1 is MNHEY and CDR2 is SMNVEV (reference sequence). The CDR3 DNA is TGTGCCAGCGGCGGGAACGAGCAGTACTTC. It specifies CASGGNEQYF.

This clone came up a few times. The genes are TRBV19 and TRBJ2-5; no clear D. Germline CDR1 reads LNHDA; CDR2 reads SQIVND (reference sequence). V shed 1 base and J shed 1 base, with 7 bases lying between them. This CDR3 region has 14 residues. In DNA form, the CDR3 reads TGTGCCAGTAGTATAGGAGGCAGCCAAGAGACCCAGTACTTC. Translation: CASSIGGSQETQYF.

This clone has a single count. The chain combines TRBV12-3 or TRBV12-4 with TRBJ2-3; unclear D gene. The CDR3 is made up of 13 amino acids. V was trimmed by 6 bases and J by 3 bases, leaving 10 bases between them. DNA for the CDR3: TGTGCCAGCAGCATGAGTGTGACAGATACGCAGTATTTT. It codes for CASSMSVTDTQYF.

V and J are TRBV6-5 and TRBJ2-3; 9 bases are a match to TRBD2. The trim removed 0 bases at V and 1 base at J, leaving 2 bases unmatched. CDR1 and CDR2 (germline): MNHEY, SVGAGI. CDR3 length: 16 amino acids. The DNA of the CDR3 is TGTGCCAGCAGTTACTCGGCTAGCGGGGGCACAGATACGCAGTATTTT. Its translation: CASSYSASGGTDTQYF.

Notes on this clone: Germline and junction disagree at one end, which may indicate a read error. V gene TRBV7-9 combines with J gene TRBJ2-1; D is perhaps TRBD2 (5 bases). CDR1 and CDR2 (germline): SEHNR, FQNEAQ (reference sequence). The length of the CDR3 is 12 residues. The CDR3 nucleotides are TGTGCCAGCAGCTTAGGCGCGGGCCTAGGCATCTTC. Translated: CASSLGAGLGIF.

The chain recombines TRBV10-1 with TRBJ2-3; D is perhaps TRBD2 (6 bases). This CDR3 comprises 16 residues. Germline V CDR1 and CDR2: WNHNN, SYGVQD (reference sequence). Trimming took 6 bases from V and 4 from J, leaving 20 bases between them. The CDR3 region has the DNA TGCGCCAGCAGCTTATCAGGGCCCCCGGGGGCAGATACGCAGTATTTT. Its protein is CASSLSGPPGADTQYF.

The V gene is TRBV30, the J gene TRBJ2-2; TRBD2 matches 11 bases. The V segment lost 5 bases and the J segment 7 bases; nucleotides outside the gene matches: 3. Germline assignment: CDR1 GTSNPN and CDR2 SVGIG (reference sequence). This CDR3 contains 13 residues. CDR3 coding DNA: TGTGCCTGGGAACTAGCGGGAGACGGGGAGCTGTTTTTT. Translating it yields CAWELAGDGELFF.

V usage is TRBV5-1 and J usage is TRBJ2-2; 8 bases line up with TRBD1. This CDR3 has 15 amino acids. CDR1 is SGHRS, CDR2 YFSETQ, per germline. Germline trimming cut 3 bases from V and 6 bases from J; bases unmatched to any gene: 7. The CDR3 sequence is CASSSFRGLSGELFF. CDR3 bases: TGCGCCAGCAGCTCCTTCAGGGGGCTTTCCGGGGAGCTGTTTTTT.

V and J are TRBV5-3 and TRBJ1-6, with D possibly being TRBD1 (5 bases). TRBV5-3 is assigned to the ORF class and has an uncertain function. This CDR3 is 17 amino acids long. Deletions cut 1 base from V and 7 bases from J, with 18 bases between. The CDR3 DNA sequence: TGTGCCAGAAGCTTGCCCGGGACGGGGGATGAAAATTCACCCCTCCACTTT. It is translated as CARSLPGTGDENSPLHF.

The chain couples TRBV11-2 to TRBJ1-4; 9 nucleotides align to TRBD1. J gave up 7 bases and V 6 bases, and 9 bases lay outside the gene matches. The germline V gene has CDR1 SGHAT and CDR2 FQNNGV. The CDR3 totals 15 residues. The CDR3 bases are TGTGCCAGCAGTAGGAACAGGGGGCTACGTGAAAAACTGTTTTTT. Residues: CASSRNRGLREKLFF.

The rearrangement joins TRBV3-1 (or the pseudogene TRBV3-2) to TRBJ2-5; 7 bases align to TRBD2. The CDR3 contains 15 residues. The germline gives CDR1 LGHDT, CDR2 YNNKEL (reference sequence). The V and J ends lost 1 base and 7 bases, in that order; junction bases with no gene match: 9. CDR3 in DNA: TGTGCCAGCAGCCAAGGTCTGCCAGCGGGAACGACCCAGTACTTC. Protein product: CASSQGLPAGTTQYF.

The genes are TRBV29-1 and TRBJ1-1, with 8 bases fitting TRBD1. The germline V gene has CDR1 SQVTM and CDR2 ANQGSEA. V was clipped by 2 bases and J by 2 bases; unmatched bases: 4. This CDR3 contains 14 residues. In DNA, the CDR3 is TGCAGCGTTGAAATAGGACAGGGTAACACTGAAGCTTTCTTT. Residues: CSVEIGQGNTEAFF.

V and J are TRBV19 and TRBJ1-2; 7 bases agree with TRBD1. V shed 5 bases and J 4 bases; nucleotides not matched to a gene: 7. Per the germline V gene, CDR1 is LNHDA and CDR2 is SQIVND (reference sequence). The CDR3 totals 14 residues. The CDR3 DNA follows: TGTGCCAGTAGTGCTAAACAGGGGAGCTATGGCTACACCTTC. Translation: CASSAKQGSYGYTF.

The count of this clone is one. The chain employs TRBV7-2 and TRBJ2-4; possible D gene TRBD2, 5 bases. The V end lost 0 bases, the J end lost 5 bases, and 14 bases lay between the germline ends. Germline V lookup: CDR1 SGHTA, CDR2 FQGNSA. This CDR3 is built from 16 residues. The CDR3 coding sequence is TGTGCCAGCAGCTTAGCGCTTCTAGCTGGAGAAAACATTCAGTACTTC. This sequence encodes CASSLALLAGENIQYF.

This sequence joins TRBV19 and TRBJ1-1; D unresolved. V was cut by 5 bases and J by 0 bases, with 13 bases left in between. CDR1 is LNHDA, CDR2 SQIVND, per germline (reference sequence). There are 15 residues in the CDR3. The CDR3 protein is CASSPTVPMNTEAFF. The DNA for the CDR3 is TGTGCCAGTAGTCCTACAGTGCCGATGAACACTGAAGCTTTCTTT.